The 12 T cell receptor beta chains in this list originate from one sample, sequenced in a study of shared clonotypes between healthy human individuals. Clones were read by immunoSEQ multiplex PCR, and TCRdb kept only the in-frame ones, dropping some. The profile covers 950,000 to 1,200,000 clones, with 70% to 80% appearing a single time and 0.89% taken by the ten largest. Input material: memory CD4+ T cells from PBMCs. Regarding subset: CD45RA-negative fraction. Receptor source: a man aged 18 to 29 in good health. Some clones in this sample may be carry-over from other donors' samples.

This clone came up many times. The chain employs TRBV7-2 and TRBJ2-3; 10 bases are shared with TRBD2. Trimming at V came to 5 bases and at J to 4 bases, leaving 6 bases not matched to a gene. Germline V lookup: CDR1 SGHTA, CDR2 FQGNSA. The CDR3 consists of 15 residues. The CDR3 region has the DNA TGTGCCAGCAGCCGAGCGGGAGGGCGGGCAGATACGCAGTATTTT. Protein sequence: CASSRAGGRADTQYF.

This chain uses TRBV12-5 with TRBJ2-3; D is perhaps TRBD1 or TRBD2 (6 bases each). Germline loops: CDR1 LGHNT, CDR2 FRNRAP. This CDR3 spans 14 amino acids. V was clipped by 7 bases and J by 0 bases, with 11 bases between them. Here the CDR3 DNA reads TGTGCTAGTGCCCCGGGGGCAAGCACAGATACGCAGTATTTT. Translating gives CASAPGASTDTQYF.

Remarks on this clone: Being one base from a much bigger clone, this may be a read error. The chain recombines TRBV7-4 with TRBJ1-1, with no clear D. Germline loops: CDR1 SGHVT, CDR2 SQSDAQ. The CDR3 loop spans 12 amino acids. The V gene lost 5 bases and the J gene lost 1 base, with 5 bases spanning the gap. CDR3 DNA: TGTGCCAGCAGCCCACAGAACACTGAAGCTTTCTTT. Protein product: CASSPQNTEAFF.

The chain carries TRBV5-1 and TRBJ2-3; TRBD2 agrees at 8 bases. The V and J ends lost 2 bases and 6 bases, in that order; junction bases with no gene match: 11. CDR1 and CDR2 (germline): SGHRS, YFSETQ. The CDR3 contains 16 residues. CDR3 DNA: TGCGCCAGCAGCTTACCACTAGCGGACGGTATGGATACGCAGTATTTT. This codes for CASSLPLADGMDTQYF.

The chain links TRBV5-1 to TRBJ1-1; D perhaps matches TRBD1 (6 bases). CDR3 length: 16 residues. The germline V gene has CDR1 SGHRS and CDR2 YFSETQ. V lost 0 bases, J lost 0 bases, and 12 bases lay in between. The CDR3 loop is CASSLGRGVLNTEAFF. In DNA form, the CDR3 reads TGCGCCAGCAGCTTGGGCAGGGGTGTACTGAACACTGAAGCTTTCTTT. Based on the CDR3 plus reference TRBV5-1 and TRBJ1-1, the full variable domain is KAGVTQTPRYLIKTRGQQVTLSCSPISGHRSVSWYQQTPGQGLQFLFEYFSETQRNKGNFPGRFSGRQFSNSRSEMNVSTLELGDSALYLCASSLGRGVLNTEAFFGQGTRLTVV.

In regard to this clone: This CDR3 is also generated by other DNA sequences in the sample. CDR3 in DNA: TGTGCCAGCAGTGCGACAGGGTTCCCAGAGACCCAGTACTTC. This sequence encodes CASSATGFPETQYF. The chain has TRBV27 and TRBJ2-5; 7 nucleotides agree with TRBD1. Per the germline V gene, CDR1 is MNHEY and CDR2 is SMNVEV (reference sequence). The CDR3 is 14 amino acids. Trimming took 5 bases from V and 4 from J; bases not matched to a gene: 7.

The genes are TRBV28 and TRBJ2-1; D unresolved. Looked up from germline, CDR1 is MDHEN and CDR2 is SYDVKM. CDR3 length: 11 residues. Trimming stripped 6 bases from V and 7 bases from J, with 7 bases between. DNA of the CDR3: TGTGCCAGCAGCGGCCGTAATGAGCAGTTCTTC. Its translation: CASSGRNEQFF.

V and J are TRBV5-4 and TRBJ2-3, with D hard to call. V was trimmed by 0 bases and J by 14 bases, leaving 13 bases between them. CDR3 length: 12 residues. CDR1 SGHNT and CDR2 YYREEE come from the germline V gene (reference sequence). CDR3 loop: CASSLDALPVYF. DNA of the CDR3: TGTGCCAGCAGCTTGGACGCCCTGCCGGTGTATTTT.

The V gene is TRBV11-1, the J gene TRBJ1-1; no definite D call. Germline assignment: CDR1 SGHAT and CDR2 FQDESV (reference sequence). V was clipped by 1 base and J by 4 bases, with 13 bases between them. The CDR3 sequence is 15 residues long. The CDR3 reads CASSLERGWSTEAFF. The CDR3 DNA follows: TGTGCCAGCAGCTTAGAACGTGGGTGGTCCACTGAAGCTTTCTTT.

In this sample, this clone turned up a few times. The chain uses TRBV7-9 and TRBJ2-1, with 9 bases identical to TRBD1. The CDR3 is 15 residues long. V lost 3 bases to trimming and J lost 7 bases; unmatched junction nucleotides: 7. The germline CDR1 and CDR2 sequences are SEHNR and FQNEAQ (reference sequence). CDR3 sequence (DNA): TGTGCCAGCAGCTTTACAGGGGGCGCTGGGAATGAGCAGTTCTTC. Protein product: CASSFTGGAGNEQFF.

The rearrangement uses TRBV9 and TRBJ1-2; D might be TRBD1 (6 bases). This CDR3 spans 12 amino acids. CDR1 and CDR2 from the germline V gene are SGDLS and YYNGEE. The ends were cut back, 5 bases at V and 4 bases at J, with 9 bases in the middle. In nucleotides, the CDR3 is TGTGCCAGCAGTCCAGGGGCCTATGGCTACACCTTC. It encodes CASSPGAYGYTF.

The chain has TRBV11-2 and TRBJ2-3; no firm D call. The germline V gene encodes CDR1 SGHAT and CDR2 FQNNGV. The CDR3 has 13 residues. V lost 4 bases and J lost 4, with 9 bases in between. Written as DNA, the CDR3 is TGTGCCAGCAGCTCCCTCGGGCCAGATACGCAGTATTTT. Its protein product is CASSSLGPDTQYF. The whole variable domain, remainder taken from reference TRBV11-2 and TRBJ2-3, is EAGVAQSPRYKIIEKRQSVAFWCNPISGHATLYWYQQILGQGPKLLIQFQNNGVVDDSQLPKDRFSAERLKGVDSTLKIQPAKLEDSAVYLCASSSLGPDTQYFGPGTRLTVL.